Following are 2 T cell receptor beta chains from one sample sequenced in a study of blood T cell repertoires in COVID-19. Method: immunoSEQ multiplex PCR; TCRdb's copy keeps in-frame clones and lacks some. Here the sample spans a few hundred thousand clones, approximately 90% being singletons. The sample was PBMCs or T cells enriched from blood (not recorded which). The receptors stem from a woman aged 18-35 years who had recovered from COVID-19.

A single count supports this clone. V and J are TRBV2 and TRBJ1-3; D is possibly TRBD1 (5 bases). CDR1 and CDR2 from the germline V gene are SNHLY and FYNNEI. This CDR3 comprises 14 residues. The V end was cut by 6 bases, the J end by 4 bases, with 13 bases between. CDR3: CASRRGGSGNTIYF. The CDR3 DNA sequence: TGTGCCAGCAGGCGGGGGGGTTCAGGAAACACCATATATTTT.

The J gene is TRBJ2-7, the V gene TRBV7-9, with a possible D match to TRBD1 (6 bases). CDR3 length equals 14 residues. Germline loops: CDR1 SEHNR, CDR2 FQNEAQ (reference sequence). The V end was cut by 4 bases, the J end by 4 bases, with 14 bases between. The CDR3 sequence: CASSSPGQPYEQYF. The DNA of the CDR3 is TGTGCCAGCAGCTCCCCCGGACAGCCTTACGAGCAGTACTTC.